This T cell receptor (beta chain) comes out of a study of Ad26.COV2.S vaccination and SARS-CoV-2 variants. On the study more broadly: Sample donor was a member of the COV1001 Ad26.COV2.S trial arm. Study-wide points: Non-spike TCR breadth did not differ much between vaccine and placebo recipients.

Treatment noted: around 19 received Ad26.COV2.S at low or high dose, single or two shots; about 5 received placebo; per-sample allocation not given. Day 63 after the first vaccine or placebo injection was the time point for sampling. Boston hosted the donor, who was an adult aged 18-55 years. The table came from immunoSEQ multiplex PCR; TCRdb's copy has only in-frame clones and leaves some out. Found here are fewer than 600,000 clones, roughly 87% of them singletons; the top ten hold about 1.5%. As regards this clone: The antigen remains unidentified.

The input for sequencing was peripheral blood, taken in a trial of Ad26.COV2.S vaccine versus placebo. This receptor was taken from a person between 18 and 59 years old who received the Ad26.COV2.S COVID-19 vaccine or a placebo.

CDR3 bases: TGTGCCAGCAGCCCCCAAGCGGGAAACCTATACGAGCAGTACTTC. Amino acids: CASSPQAGNLYEQYF. The V call is TRBV7-8, the J call TRBJ2-7; the match to TRBD2 covers 7 bases. Per germline, CDR1 SGHVS and CDR2 FQNEAQ. The trim removed 5 bases at V and 4 bases at J, leaving 11 bases unmatched. CDR3 length: 15 amino acids.